A single sample gave rise to the 18 T cell receptor beta chains below, sequenced in a study of shared clonotypes between healthy human individuals. The data were produced by immunoSEQ multiplex PCR, yet TCRdb's version contains in-frame clones alone and is incomplete. The table lists roughly 2.5 million clones, around nine tenths of them singletons. Sample: naive CD4+ T cells sorted from blood. Subset here: CD45RA+ positively selected. The receptor set was obtained from a man younger than 30 in good health.

The chain has TRBV28 and TRBJ2-5; 11 bases match TRBD2. The germline CDR1 and CDR2 sequences are MDHEN and SYDVKM. The CDR3 has 18 amino acids. V was clipped by 3 bases and J by 2 bases; unmatched bases: 11. CDR3 loop: CASSFPSGGPRTQETQYF. The DNA of the CDR3 is TGTGCCAGCAGTTTCCCTAGCGGGGGGCCTAGGACACAAGAGACCCAGTACTTC.

The V gene is TRBV9, the J gene TRBJ1-2; the match to TRBD1 covers 9 bases. The CDR3 runs 15 residues. Germline trimming cut 6 bases from V and 4 bases from J; bases unmatched to any gene: 10. Germline CDR1 reads SGDLS; CDR2 reads YYNGEE. CDR3 residues: CASTGWDRVSYGYTF. The CDR3 DNA sequence: TGTGCCAGCACCGGGTGGGACAGGGTGTCCTATGGCTACACCTTC.

The chain links TRBV2 to TRBJ2-5; the D is unclear. Germline values: CDR1 SNHLY, CDR2 FYNNEI. The CDR3 has 14 residues. Trimming pared 5 bases from V and 5 bases from J, leaving 15 bases between. CDR3 sequence reads: CASSSTAFGETQYF. DNA for the CDR3: TGTGCCAGCAGTTCGACCGCTTTCGGGGAGACCCAGTACTTC.

The rearrangement joins TRBV2 to TRBJ1-4; 9 nucleotides align to TRBD1. The V and J ends lost 4 bases and 7 bases, in that order; junction bases with no gene match: 7. From germline, CDR1 is SNHLY and CDR2 FYNNEI. This CDR3 region has 15 residues. Written as DNA, the CDR3 is TGTGCCAGCAGTGCGATGGGACAGGGAGGTGAAAAACTGTTTTTT. Its protein is CASSAMGQGGEKLFF.

The J gene is TRBJ2-3, the V gene TRBV2, with TRBD2 matching over 11 bases. In germline, CDR1 is SNHLY, CDR2 FYNNEI. V shed 9 bases, J shed 2 bases, and the junction held 7 bases outside the gene matches. This CDR3 spans 15 amino acids. The CDR3 nucleotides are TGTGCCAGAGCTACGGGACTAGCGGACACAGATACGCAGTATTTT. Protein: CARATGLADTDTQYF.

The chain carries TRBV28 and TRBJ1-5; D is unresolved. There are 13 residues in the CDR3. Germline V gene data show CDR1 as MDHEN and CDR2 as SYDVKM. With 8 bases removed from V and 7 bases from J, the gap between germline ends came to 15 bases. The CDR3 is CASRPYVGQPQHF. CDR3 nucleotides: TGTGCCAGCCGGCCATATGTTGGCCAGCCCCAGCATTTT.

The J gene is TRBJ2-1, the V gene TRBV7-6; D is possibly TRBD2 (6 bases). CDR1 and CDR2 (germline): SGHVS, FNYEAQ. The CDR3 extends over 16 amino acids. Trimming pared 4 bases from V and 7 bases from J, leaving 20 bases between. The CDR3: CASSWLRDSSGNEQFF. Written as DNA, the CDR3 is TGTGCCAGCAGCTGGTTACGGGACTCTTCAGGAAATGAGCAGTTCTTC.

The chain combines TRBV2 with TRBJ2-5, with D possibly being TRBD1 (5 bases). V was clipped by 2 bases and J by 1 base, with 11 bases between them. CDR1 SNHLY and CDR2 FYNNEI come from the germline V gene. This CDR3 has 15 amino acids. The CDR3 loop reads CASSENWGAQETQYF. Written as DNA, the CDR3 is TGTGCCAGCAGTGAAAACTGGGGCGCCCAAGAGACCCAGTACTTC.

The CDR3 DNA reads as TGTGCCAGCAGCCCAGGGCTGGAGACCCAGTACTTC. It translates to CASSPGLETQYF. The chain carries TRBV7-9 and TRBJ2-5; possibly TRBD1 for D (5 bases). Trimming removed 5 bases at V and 5 bases at J, with 9 bases between. Germline CDR1 is SEHNR and CDR2 is FQNEAQ (reference sequence). The CDR3 is 12 amino acids.

The chain combines TRBV6-1 with TRBJ1-5; D may be TRBD1 (5 bases). The ends were cut back, 4 bases at V and 9 bases at J, with 16 bases in the middle. The germline CDR1 and CDR2 sequences are MNHNS and SASEGT. CDR3 length: 14 amino acids. As DNA, the CDR3 is TGTGCCAGCAGTGGGGGCACGACTGTACCGCCCCAGCATTTT. Encoded protein: CASSGGTTVPPQHF.

The J gene is TRBJ1-1, the V gene TRBV7-3; 8 nucleotides agree with TRBD1. The CDR3 contains 14 residues. Unmatched junction bases numbered 4, after V lost 4 bases and J lost 3 bases. Germline loops: CDR1 SGHTA, CDR2 FQGTGA. CDR3 loop: CASSSTGGDTEAFF. The CDR3 nucleotides are TGTGCCAGCAGCTCAACAGGGGGGGACACTGAAGCTTTCTTT. The full variable domain, with the rest looked up from reference TRBV7-3 and TRBJ1-1, is GAGVSQTPSNKVTEKGKYVELRCDPISGHTALYWYRQSLGQGPEFLIYFQGTGAADDSGLPNDRFFAVRPEGSVSTLKIQRTERGDSAVYLCASSSTGGDTEAFFGQGTRLTVV.

Here the CDR3 DNA reads TGTGCCATGTACACCGTTTCTGGGGCCAACGTCCTGACTTTC. Its translation: CAMYTVSGANVLTF. The chain joins TRBV2 to TRBJ2-6; unclear D gene. V lost 10 bases and J 1 base, leaving 11 bases between the germline ends. This CDR3 comprises 14 residues. Looked up from germline, CDR1 is SNHLY and CDR2 is FYNNEI.

The V and J genes are TRBV30 and TRBJ2-3; D uncertain. The V and J ends lost 1 base and 2 bases respectively, with 1 base between them. CDR1 is GTSNPN and CDR2 is SVGIG in the germline V gene (reference sequence). The CDR3 extends over 11 amino acids. CDR3 nucleotide sequence: TGTGCCTGGAGTGACACAGATACGCAGTATTTT. It is translated as CAWSDTDTQYF.

The chain joins TRBV6-5 to TRBJ2-7; 10 bases map to TRBD2. The CDR3 has 14 residues. From germline, CDR1 is MNHEY and CDR2 SVGAGI. The V gene end was trimmed by 7 bases and the J gene end by 10 bases; junction bases not matched to a gene: 13. CDR3 sequence: CASKMTSGPDPQYF. The CDR3 DNA follows: TGTGCCAGCAAAATGACTAGCGGGCCCGATCCTCAGTACTTC.

In this sample, this clone turned up a few times. The chain has TRBV28 and TRBJ1-2; no definite D call. The length of the CDR3 is 15 residues. The V end lost 6 bases, the J end lost 8 bases, and 22 bases lay between the germline ends. Germline CDR1 MDHEN, CDR2 SYDVKM. For the CDR3, the DNA is TGTGCCAGCAGCGGGTCTGGCCAGGAGATATTCGGCTACACCTTC. Translation: CASSGSGQEIFGYTF.

V and J are TRBV5-5 and TRBJ1-1; D perhaps matches TRBD1 (6 bases). This CDR3 region has 15 residues. In germline, CDR1 is SGHKS, CDR2 YYEKEE (reference sequence). Trimming stripped 4 bases from V and 0 bases from J, with 13 bases between. The CDR3: CASSTMTGLNTEAFF. The CDR3 bases are TGTGCCAGCAGCACGATGACAGGTCTGAACACTGAAGCTTTCTTT.

This chain joins TRBV19 and TRBJ2-7, with 7 bases aligning to TRBD2. CDR3 length: 13 amino acids. Per germline, CDR1 LNHDA and CDR2 SQIVND (reference sequence). J gave up 6 bases and V 1 base, and 3 bases lay outside the gene matches. The CDR3 DNA reads TGTGCCAGTAGTATAGTTCCTAGCGGCGAGCAGTACTTC. This sequence encodes CASSIVPSGEQYF.

This chain uses TRBV10-3 with TRBJ2-2; TRBD1 matches 8 bases. This CDR3 is 15 amino acids long. The V segment lost 7 bases and the J segment 4 bases; nucleotides outside the gene matches: 8. Germline CDR1 ENHRY, CDR2 SYGVKD. The CDR3 region has the DNA TGTGCCATCACCCAGGGGGCGAGGGGCACCGGGGAGCTGTTTTTT. Its protein product is CAITQGARGTGELFF.